One T cell receptor (beta chain) is described in this entry. These data come from a study of T cells in Graves' hyperthyroidism and ophthalmopathy. From germline, CDR1 is GTSNPN and CDR2 SVGIG (reference sequence). The CDR3 runs 13 residues. V was cut by 3 bases and J by 6 bases, with 12 bases left in between. The CDR3 regions of TCR beta were amplified from RNA transcripts. HTBI primers were employed in a first-round RT-PCR of the TCR CDR3. TCRdb redid the calling of the multiplex PCR reads with MiXCR, one entry per CDR3 protein. The repertoire holds some 380,000 distinct CDR3 sequences, with about 13% as singletons.

Sample: blood. The sequence was collected from a man aged 25-40 years with Graves' hyperthyroidism that later progressed to Graves' ophthalmopathy. The genes are TRBV30 and TRBJ1-5; tentatively, D is TRBD1 (6 bases). The CDR3 DNA reads TGTGCCTGGAGCCCACAGGGAGGTCAGCCCCAGCATTTT. Protein sequence: CAWSPQGGQPQHF. The full variable domain, completed using reference TRBV30 and TRBJ1-5, is SQTIHQWPATLVQPVGSPLSLECTVEGTSNPNLYWYRQAAGRGLQLLFYSVGIGQISSEVPQNLSASRPQDRQFILSSKKLLLSDSGFYLCAWSPQGGQPQHFGDGTRLSIL.